This TCR beta chain derives from a study of shared clonotypes between healthy human individuals. The protocol was immunoSEQ multiplex PCR, while the TCRdb copy is restricted to in-frame clones and leaves out a portion. The table records about 690,000 clones, 80% to 95% of them present only once. This CDR3 contains 13 residues. The V gene lost 3 bases and the J gene lost 7 bases, with 9 bases spanning the gap. The germline V gene has CDR1 MDHEN and CDR2 SYDVKM. Sequencing input: memory CD8+ T cells from PBMCs. Subset of the sample: CD45RO+ cells pooled with CCR7-negative TemRA cells. V is TRBV28 and J is TRBJ1-4, with D unresolved. The clonotype originates from a man between 18 and 29 years old in good health. Some clones in this sample may be carry-over from other donors' samples. CDR3 DNA sequence: TGTGCCAGCAGTTTGGGCTGGGTTGAAAAACTGTTTTTT. It translates to CASSLGWVEKLFF.